This T cell receptor (beta chain) stems from a study of cytomegalovirus exposure and HLA in healthy donors. The study, taken as a whole, reports: Presence/absence analyses rested on an assumption that sequencing depth was roughly uniform across donors. Accurate prediction of most subjects' HLA-A and HLA-B alleles from TCR beta sequences was reported.

Primers for the PCR totalled 60 Vbeta and 13 Jbeta. Only in-frame clones appear in the TCRdb table, and some are missing; sequencing was by immunoSEQ multiplex PCR. The table has some 140,000 clones, 79% seen once. V dropped 7 bases and J dropped 4 bases, with 19 bases sitting between them. The germline CDR1 and CDR2 sequences are SGHTA and FQGNSA. CDR3 length: 15 amino acids. To note about this clone: The antigen is not known.

This receptor was taken from a man between 18 and 35 years old in good health and CMV-seronegative. This chain links TRBV7-2 with TRBJ1-1, with no clear D. Sequenced: PBMCs. The CDR3 sequence is CASTLRSRGITEAFF. CDR3 sequence (DNA): TGTGCCAGCACCTTGAGAAGCCGGGGTATCACTGAAGCTTTCTTT.